These T cell receptor beta chains were read from a single sample in a study of human T cells and chemical hapten exposure. One entry per CDR3 protein results from TCRdb running MiXCR on the RACE reads. The data contain around 100,000 distinct CDR3 sequences, about a tenth of them singletons. The input for sequencing was whole blood, taken in connection with sensitization to the hapten diphenylcyclopropenone (DPC). All receptors derive from a woman aged 60-70 years with alopecia areata. Some clones in this sample may be carry-over from other donors' samples. The CDR3 runs from the conserved cysteine through the conserved F or W.

v_call	j_call	cdr3_aa
TRBV6-2/TRBV6-3	TRBJ1-1	CASSFYLGMSPNTEAFF
TRBV12-3/TRBV12-4	TRBJ2-5	CASSWGGAQSAQYF
TRBV6-5	TRBJ1-4	CASGDRVNEKLFF
TRBV5-1	TRBJ1-1	CASSSDSNTEAFF
TRBV5-1	TRBJ2-7	CASSLNAFYEQYF
TRBV5-4	TRBJ2-3	CASSPGLAGELGTQYF
TRBV4-2	TRBJ2-1	CASSHQGVLDNEQFF
TRBV5-1	TRBJ2-1	CASSPLSGDYNEQFF
TRBV27	TRBJ2-7	CASSPLRGGFYEQYF
TRBV12-3/TRBV12-4	TRBJ2-1	CASRLRDSSYNEQFF
TRBV12-3/TRBV12-4	TRBJ2-2	CASSFQGSGELFF
TRBV10-1	TRBJ1-1	CASSEEPNTEAFF
TRBV11-2	TRBJ2-3	CASSLAGPGYTDTQYF
TRBV7-8	TRBJ1-5	CASSLGPFNQPQHF
TRBV19	TRBJ2-5	CASSIRAGEETQYF
TRBV20-1	TRBJ1-5	CSASNHRGSYSNQPQHF
TRBV18	TRBJ2-7	CASSPRSIQGLGPYEQYF
TRBV7-2	TRBJ2-4	CASSRLAGVNRANSVRF
TRBV7-2	TRBJ2-3	CASSPGTPYTDTQYF
TRBV5-1	TRBJ1-1	CASSLTGEGYTEAFF
TRBV6-5	TRBJ2-2	CASSYRGPETGELFF
TRBV20-1	TRBJ1-5	CSANTQRDNQPQHF
TRBV10-3	TRBJ1-1	CAISESGGVNTEAFF
TRBV4-1	TRBJ2-5	CASKPLFSFGEETQYF
TRBV2	TRBJ1-1	CASSEDSLDTEAFF
TRBV7-2	-	CASSPSAETQFF
TRBV2	TRBJ2-1	CASSSDRGRSYNEQFF
TRBV7-2	TRBJ2-5	CASSPKGDEKETQYF
TRBV19	TRBJ1-4	CASRRLDSAGWNEKLFF
TRBV6-1	TRBJ2-5	CASSPGMARETQYF
TRBV10-3	TRBJ2-7	CAISDTGTYEQYF
TRBV7-3	TRBJ2-5	CASSLTRTSSETQYF
TRBV5-5	TRBJ1-1	CASSVAGHNTEAFF
TRBV20-1	TRBJ1-3	CSARPAGGFGNTIYF
TRBV4-2	TRBJ2-2	CASREGQGDTGELFF
TRBV5-5	TRBJ2-3	CASSNHGRRLSGTDTQYF
TRBV20-1	TRBJ2-1	CSARDVRGINEQFF
TRBV12-3/TRBV12-4	TRBJ1-5	CASTTGSGGNQPQHF